This TCR beta chain came from a study of glioma-infiltrating T cells. General study points: Tissue-blood divergence was below expectation in non-neoplastic patients, above in gliomas.

Concerning this clonotype: Its antigen remains unidentified.

Using RNA template, CDR3s of TCR alpha and beta were amplified with iRepertoire arm-PCR. Tissue mRNA or PBMC total RNA, roughly 100-400 ng, went into one-step reverse transcription and amplification. TCRdb called the multiplex PCR reads again in MiXCR, with one record for every CDR3 protein. The top ten clones hold roughly 45% of a sample with 15,000 to 20,000 distinct CDR3 sequences, nearly 60% of them seen once. The receptor was isolated from a human donor with low-grade glioma or glioblastoma, undergoing nonglioma brain surgery, or in good health (not recorded which). Sequenced material: glioma tissue, nonneoplastic brain tissue, or PBMCs (not recorded which).

CDR3 loop: CATSRTSVTYEQYF. The CDR3 coding sequence is TGTGCCACTTCCCGGACTAGTGTGACCTACGAGCAGTACTTC. The V gene is TRBV6-2 or TRBV6-3, the J gene TRBJ2-7; TRBD2 matches 7 bases. With 10 bases clipped from V and 2 bases from J, the junction kept 11 bases outside the gene matches. Germline CDR1 reads MNHEY; CDR2 reads SVGEGT. The CDR3 runs to 14 residues.